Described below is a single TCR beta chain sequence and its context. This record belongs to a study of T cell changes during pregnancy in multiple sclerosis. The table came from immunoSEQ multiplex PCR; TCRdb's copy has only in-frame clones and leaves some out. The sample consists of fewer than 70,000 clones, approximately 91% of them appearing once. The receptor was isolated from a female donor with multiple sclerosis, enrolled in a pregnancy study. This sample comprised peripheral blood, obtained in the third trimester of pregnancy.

CDR3 residues: CATKPPGTGGDTGELFF. The CDR3 bases are TGTGCCACAAAACCTCCCGGGACAGGGGGGGACACCGGGGAGCTGTTTTTT. The chain employs TRBV5-4 and TRBJ2-2; the match to TRBD1 covers 11 bases. This CDR3 has 17 amino acids. Germline CDR1 and CDR2: SGHNT and YYREEE (reference sequence). The junction had 13 bases not matched to a gene; V was cut back by 9 bases and J by 3 bases.